This T cell receptor (beta chain) derives from a study of blood T cell dynamics during melanoma immunotherapy. Study-wide background: Standard first-line treatment here was pembrolizumab or nivolumab plus ipilimumab in metastatic melanoma. Regarding the study as a whole: Disease-control patients' PBMC repertoires became either more clonal or more diverse at W3.

Libraries were prepared by immunoSEQ multiplex PCR; TCRdb keeps only in-frame clonotypes and omits some of them. Found here are tens of thousands of clones, 85% to 90% of them singletons; the top ten hold roughly 1.2%. Indicated time point: pre-treatment baseline. One draw preceded checkpoint blockade; another followed its first cycle at week 3. Prior systemic cancer therapy, immunosuppressant use and other active malignancies excluded patients. This CDR3 has 16 residues. CDR1 and CDR2 from the germline V gene are LNHDA and SQIVND (reference sequence). V was pared by 2 bases and J by 5 bases, with 10 bases of the junction left unmatched. In regard to this clone: Its antigen remains unknown.

This receptor was taken from a human donor with melanoma. Here the sequenced sample was blood, taken from a patient treated with checkpoint blockade. J is TRBJ2-3 and V is TRBV19, with TRBD1 matching 7 bases. The CDR3 reads CASSIRQGLNVDTQYF. In nucleotides, the CDR3 is TGTGCCAGTAGTATAAGACAGGGTCTCAACGTAGATACGCAGTATTTT.